Each of the 7 T cell receptor beta chains below was sequenced from the same sample in a study of T cell changes during pregnancy in multiple sclerosis. Here immunoSEQ multiplex PCR was the method, and the copy in TCRdb shows in-frame clones only, minus some. The data contain 40,000 to 60,000 clones, approximately 90% of them singletons. The material was CD8+ T cells from peripheral blood mononuclear cells, obtained in the second trimester of pregnancy. All receptors derive from a female donor with multiple sclerosis, enrolled in a pregnancy study.

The chain is built from TRBV9 and TRBJ2-5; TRBD1 might be the D (5 bases). V lost 4 bases and J 5 bases, leaving 18 bases between the germline ends. Germline assignment: CDR1 SGDLS and CDR2 YYNGEE. The CDR3 runs 15 residues. CDR3: CASSKDGAAGETQYF. The CDR3 nucleotides read TGTGCCAGCAGCAAAGATGGGGCAGCAGGGGAGACCCAGTACTTC. Combining the CDR3 with reference TRBV9 and TRBJ2-5 gives the whole variable domain DSGVTQTPKHLITATGQRVTLRCSPRSGDLSVYWYQQSLDQGLQFLIQYYNGEERAKGNILERFSAQQFPDLHSELNLSSLELGDSALYFCASSKDGAAGETQYFGPGTRLLVL.

This rearrangement joins TRBV19 to TRBJ1-5; D is undetermined. V lost 5 bases to trimming and J lost 7 bases, with 9 bases between them. CDR3 length: 12 residues. CDR1 and CDR2 from the germline V gene are LNHDA and SQIVND (reference sequence). The CDR3 sequence: CASSLPGQPQHF. As DNA, the CDR3 is TGTGCCAGTAGTCTCCCTGGCCAGCCCCAGCATTTT. The variable domain in full, with the rest retrieved from reference TRBV19 and TRBJ1-5, is DGGITQSPKYLFRKEGQNVTLSCEQNLNHDAMYWYRQDPGQGLRLIYYSQIVNDFQKGDIAEGYSVSREKKESFPLTVTSAQKNPTAFYLCASSLPGQPQHFGDGTRLSIL.

The chain employs TRBV19 and TRBJ1-2; 8 positions match TRBD1. The J segment lost 5 bases and the V segment lost 5 bases, leaving 10 bases of the junction unmatched. There are 15 residues in the CDR3. From germline, CDR1 is LNHDA and CDR2 SQIVND (reference sequence). As DNA, the CDR3 is TGTGCCAGTAGTTTCCGACAGGGGAGGCAGTATGGCTACACCTTC. It is translated as CASSFRQGRQYGYTF.

The V and J genes are TRBV27 and TRBJ2-4, with TRBD1 as a possible D gene (7 bases). Germline assignment: CDR1 MNHEY and CDR2 SMNVEV (reference sequence). This CDR3 comprises 16 residues. Trimming stripped 5 bases from V and 4 bases from J, with 18 bases between. The CDR3 here is CASSLGGRTGKNIQYF. For the CDR3, the DNA is TGTGCCAGCAGTCTAGGTGGGAGGACAGGAAAAAACATTCAGTACTTC.

The J gene is TRBJ2-1, the V gene TRBV7-9; 8 bases fit TRBD2. The CDR3 is 12 amino acids. Germline CDR1 reads SEHNR; CDR2 reads FQNEAQ (reference sequence). Trimming cost V 5 bases and J 6 bases; bases outside gene matches: 0. The CDR3 here is CASSRGGNEQFF. For the CDR3, the DNA is TGTGCCAGCAGCCGGGGGGGCAATGAGCAGTTCTTC.

The rearrangement uses TRBV7-6 and TRBJ2-7; 7 bases align to TRBD1. J gave up 2 bases and V 4 bases, and 11 bases lay outside the gene matches. This CDR3 spans 16 amino acids. Germline values: CDR1 SGHVS, CDR2 FNYEAQ. The CDR3 region is CASSSHPGTVPYEQYF. The CDR3 DNA is TGTGCCAGCAGCTCCCACCCCGGGACAGTTCCCTACGAGCAGTACTTC.

The V call is TRBV4-2, the J call TRBJ1-1, with TRBD1 as a possible D gene (6 bases). The CDR3 totals 14 residues. CDR1 and CDR2 (germline): LGHNA, YNFKEQ. The V gene lost 5 bases and the J gene lost 0 bases, with 10 bases spanning the gap. DNA for the CDR3: TGTGCCAGCAGCTTGGGGGCCCTGAACACTGAAGCTTTCTTT. This codes for CASSLGALNTEAFF.